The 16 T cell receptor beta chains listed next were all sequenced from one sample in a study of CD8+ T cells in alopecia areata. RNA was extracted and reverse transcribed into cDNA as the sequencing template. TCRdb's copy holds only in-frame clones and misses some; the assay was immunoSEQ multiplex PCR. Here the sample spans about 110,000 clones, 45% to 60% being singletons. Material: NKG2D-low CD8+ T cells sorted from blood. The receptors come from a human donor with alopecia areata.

CDR3 amino acids: CASSFGGGRGEQYF. CDR3 bases: TGTGCCAGCAGCTTTGGGGGAGGGAGAGGCGAGCAGTACTTC. The chain couples TRBV5-6 to TRBJ2-7; 7 bases match TRBD2. CDR1 is SGHDT, CDR2 YYEEEE, per germline. The CDR3 extends over 14 amino acids. J was trimmed by 6 bases and V by 2 bases; bases with no gene match: 8. Together with reference TRBV5-6 and TRBJ2-7, the CDR3 gives the full variable domain: DAGVTQSPTHLIKTRGQQVTLRCSPKSGHDTVSWYQQALGQGPQFIFQYYEEEERQRGNFPDRFSGHQFPNYSSELNVNALLLGDSALYLCASSFGGGRGEQYFGPGTRLTVT.

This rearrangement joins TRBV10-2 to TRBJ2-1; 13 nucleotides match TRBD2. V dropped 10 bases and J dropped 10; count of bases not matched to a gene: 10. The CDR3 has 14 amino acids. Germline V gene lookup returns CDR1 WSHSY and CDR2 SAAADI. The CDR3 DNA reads TGCGCCACCACACTAGCGGGAGGGCCTCCAGAGCAGTTCTTC. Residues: CATTLAGGPPEQFF.

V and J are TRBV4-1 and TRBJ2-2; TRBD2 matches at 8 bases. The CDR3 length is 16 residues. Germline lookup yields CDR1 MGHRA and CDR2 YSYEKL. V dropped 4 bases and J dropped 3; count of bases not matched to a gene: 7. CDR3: CASSPRGAGDTGELFF. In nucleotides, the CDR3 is TGCGCCAGCAGCCCTCGGGGAGCGGGAGACACCGGGGAGCTGTTTTTT.

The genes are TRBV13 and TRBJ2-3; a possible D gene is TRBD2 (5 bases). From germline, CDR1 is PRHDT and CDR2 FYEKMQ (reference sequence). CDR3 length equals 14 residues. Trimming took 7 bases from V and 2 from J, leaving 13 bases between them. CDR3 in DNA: TGTGCCAGCACCTCGCGAGGACTCACAGATACGCAGTATTTT. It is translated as CASTSRGLTDTQYF.

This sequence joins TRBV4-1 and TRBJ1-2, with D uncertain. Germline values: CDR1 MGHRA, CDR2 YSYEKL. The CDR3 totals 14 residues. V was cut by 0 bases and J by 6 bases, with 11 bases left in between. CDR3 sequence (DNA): TGCGCCAGCAGCCAAGATACCGTGCGGAATGGCTACACCTTC. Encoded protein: CASSQDTVRNGYTF.

CDR3 loop: CASSGTGRRNTEAFF. CDR3 DNA: TGTGCCAGCAGCGGAACAGGGCGCCGCAACACTGAAGCTTTCTTT. The chain has TRBV9 and TRBJ1-1; D might be TRBD1 (6 bases). Trimming took off 3 bases at V and 2 bases at J, with 14 bases between the two ends. Germline lookup yields CDR1 SGDLS and CDR2 YYNGEE. CDR3 length: 15 amino acids.

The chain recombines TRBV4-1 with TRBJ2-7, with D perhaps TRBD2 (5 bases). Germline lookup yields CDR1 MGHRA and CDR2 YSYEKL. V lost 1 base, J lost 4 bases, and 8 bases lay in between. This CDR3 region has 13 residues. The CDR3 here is CASSQAQRYEQYF. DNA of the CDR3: TGCGCCAGCAGCCAAGCCCAGCGGTACGAGCAGTACTTC.

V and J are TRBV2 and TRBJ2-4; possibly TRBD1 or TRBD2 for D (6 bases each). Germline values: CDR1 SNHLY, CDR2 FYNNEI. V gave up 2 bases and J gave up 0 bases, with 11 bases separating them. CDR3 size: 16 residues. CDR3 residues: CASSETGGIAKNIQYF. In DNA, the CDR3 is TGTGCCAGCAGTGAAACCGGGGGCATAGCCAAAAACATTCAGTACTTC.

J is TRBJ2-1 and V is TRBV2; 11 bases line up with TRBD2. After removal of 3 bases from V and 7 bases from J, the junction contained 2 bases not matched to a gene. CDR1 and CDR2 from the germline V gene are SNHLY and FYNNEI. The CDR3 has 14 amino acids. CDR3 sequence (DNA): TGTGCCAGCAGTGAGTGGACTAGCGGGAATGAGCAGTTCTTC. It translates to CASSEWTSGNEQFF.

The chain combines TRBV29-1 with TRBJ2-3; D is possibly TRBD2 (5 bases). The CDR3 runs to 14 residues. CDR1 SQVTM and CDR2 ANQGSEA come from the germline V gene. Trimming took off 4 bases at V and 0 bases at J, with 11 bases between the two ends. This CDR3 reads CSVVSGLSTDTQYF. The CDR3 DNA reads TGCAGCGTTGTAAGCGGATTAAGCACAGATACGCAGTATTTT.

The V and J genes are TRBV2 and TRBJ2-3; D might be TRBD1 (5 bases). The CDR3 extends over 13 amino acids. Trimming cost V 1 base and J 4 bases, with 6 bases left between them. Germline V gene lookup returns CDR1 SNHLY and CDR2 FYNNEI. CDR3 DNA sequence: TGTGCCAGCAGTGAAGAGGGGCCAGATACGCAGTATTTT. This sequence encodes CASSEEGPDTQYF.

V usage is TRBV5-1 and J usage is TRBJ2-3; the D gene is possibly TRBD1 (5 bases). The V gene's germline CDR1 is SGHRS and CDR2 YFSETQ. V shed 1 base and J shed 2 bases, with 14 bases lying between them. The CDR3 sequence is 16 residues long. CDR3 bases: TGCGCCAGCAGCTTGACCAGGGTGGGTAACACAGATACGCAGTATTTT. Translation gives CASSLTRVGNTDTQYF.

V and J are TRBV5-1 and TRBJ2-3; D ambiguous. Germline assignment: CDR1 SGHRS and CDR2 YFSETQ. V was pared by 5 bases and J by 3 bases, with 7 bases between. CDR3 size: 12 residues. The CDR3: CASSLYTDTQYF. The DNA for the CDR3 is TGCGCCAGCAGTCTCTATACAGATACGCAGTATTTT.

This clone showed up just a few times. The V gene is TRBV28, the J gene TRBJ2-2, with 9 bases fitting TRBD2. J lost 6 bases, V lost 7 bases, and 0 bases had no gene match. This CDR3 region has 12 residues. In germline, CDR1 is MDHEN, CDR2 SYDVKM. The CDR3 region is CASIAGAGELFF. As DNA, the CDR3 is TGTGCCAGCATAGCGGGAGCCGGGGAGCTGTTTTTT.

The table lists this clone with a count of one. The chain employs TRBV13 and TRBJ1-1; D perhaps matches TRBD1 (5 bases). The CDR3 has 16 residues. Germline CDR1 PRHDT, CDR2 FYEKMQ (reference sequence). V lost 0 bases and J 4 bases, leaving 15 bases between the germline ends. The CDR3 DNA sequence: TGTGCCAGCAGCTTAGGTGCAGGGACGGGAAGCACTGAAGCTTTCTTT. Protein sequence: CASSLGAGTGSTEAFF.

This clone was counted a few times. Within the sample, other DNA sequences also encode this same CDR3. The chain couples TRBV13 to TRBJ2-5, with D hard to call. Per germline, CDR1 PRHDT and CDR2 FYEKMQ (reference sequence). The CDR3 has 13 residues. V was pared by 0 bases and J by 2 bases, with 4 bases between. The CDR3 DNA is TGTGCCAGCAGCTTAGGGCGGCAAGAGACCCAGTACTTC. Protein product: CASSLGRQETQYF.